This section outlines one T cell receptor beta chain sequence together with its context. The data stem from a study of cytomegalovirus exposure and HLA in healthy donors. Both 60 Vbeta primers and 13 Jbeta primers went into the PCR. Using immunoSEQ multiplex PCR, the repertoire was profiled, and TCRdb retains in-frame clones only, with some absent. Of a few hundred thousand clones listed, around 79% were seen once; the top ten hold 0.22%. V shed 3 bases and J shed 1 base, with 7 bases lying between them. Germline CDR1 is SGHNT and CDR2 is YYREEE (reference sequence). This CDR3 comprises 14 residues. The origin of this receptor is a girl under 10 years old in good health and CMV-seronegative. The rearrangement uses TRBV5-4 and TRBJ2-2; no firm D call. The sample comprised PBMCs. CDR3: CASSSAQNTGELFF. CDR3 bases: TGTGCCAGCAGCTCAGCGCAGAACACCGGGGAGCTGTTTTTT. The full variable domain, rest sourced from reference TRBV5-4 and TRBJ2-2, is ETGVTQSPTHLIKTRGQQVTLRCSSQSGHNTVSWYQQALGQGPQFIFQYYREEENGRGNFPPRFSGLQFPNYSSELNVNALELDDSALYLCASSSAQNTGELFFGEGSRLTVL.